This TCR beta chain was found in a study of blood T cell repertoires in COVID-19. Deletions cut 4 bases from V and 5 bases from J, with 11 bases between. The CDR3 loop spans 13 amino acids. Germline CDR1 KGHSH, CDR2 LQKENI. This table comes from immunoSEQ multiplex PCR, and its TCRdb copy is limited to in-frame clones, with some not included. The sample has about 61,000 clones; around 73% are singletons. The V call is TRBV18, the J call TRBJ1-1; D is possibly TRBD1 (6 bases). Sequences were obtained from peripheral blood. The sequence was obtained from a man older than 75 with active or convalescent COVID-19. DNA of the CDR3: TGTGCCAGCTCACTCAACAGGGAAACTGAAGCTTTCTTT. Its protein product is CASSLNRETEAFF.